The 10 T cell receptor beta chains below all came from one sample that was sequenced in a study of cytomegalovirus exposure and HLA in healthy donors. Sequencing was performed with immunoSEQ multiplex PCR; in TCRdb, only in-frame clones are kept and a portion is missing. The table has about 110,000 clones, roughly 95% seen once. Sequencing was carried out using PBMCs. The receptors come from a woman in her late teens or twenties in good health and CMV-seronegative.

The chain recombines TRBV7-9 with TRBJ2-2, with 13 bases aligning to TRBD2. Germline V gene sequence: CDR1 SEHNR, CDR2 FQNEAQ (reference sequence). The V segment lost 2 bases and the J segment 7 bases; nucleotides outside the gene matches: 7. The CDR3 consists of 17 residues. This CDR3 is CASSLPTSGGALGELFF. DNA for the CDR3: TGTGCCAGCAGCTTACCCACTAGCGGGGGGGCCCTCGGGGAGCTGTTTTTT.

The chain recombines TRBV19 with TRBJ2-3; TRBD1 aligns across 7 bases. The V gene end was trimmed by 6 bases and the J gene end by 5 bases; junction bases not matched to a gene: 8. Germline CDR1 and CDR2: LNHDA and SQIVND (reference sequence). This CDR3 is built from 14 residues. CDR3 loop: CASRADRDQDTQYF. The CDR3 DNA sequence: TGTGCCAGTAGGGCAGACAGGGACCAAGATACGCAGTATTTT.

In this sample, this clone turned up once. The V call is TRBV28, the J call TRBJ2-7; D is possibly TRBD2 (5 bases). Trimming took off 8 bases at V and 0 bases at J, with 11 bases between the two ends. Germline V gene sequence: CDR1 MDHEN, CDR2 SYDVKM. The CDR3 loop spans 13 amino acids. CDR3 sequence reads: CASFSGLSYEQYF. In DNA form, the CDR3 reads TGTGCCAGCTTCAGCGGCCTCTCCTACGAGCAGTACTTC.

This rearrangement joins TRBV20-1 to TRBJ2-1, with D perhaps matching TRBD2 (5 bases). The CDR3 covers 11 residues. Germline lookup yields CDR1 DFQATT and CDR2 SNEGSKA (reference sequence). Trimming cost V 1 base and J 8 bases, with 6 bases left between them. The CDR3 loop is CSARGTHEQFF. The DNA for the CDR3 is TGCAGTGCTAGAGGGACTCATGAGCAGTTCTTC.

J is TRBJ2-7 and V is TRBV7-6, with 8 bases matching TRBD1. After removal of 5 bases from V and 7 bases from J, the junction contained 7 bases not matched to a gene. Germline V gene lookup returns CDR1 SGHVS and CDR2 FNYEAQ. The CDR3 loop spans 13 amino acids. The CDR3 spells CASSKRQGREQYF. CDR3 coding DNA: TGTGCCAGCAGCAAGAGACAGGGGCGGGAGCAGTACTTC. The variable domain in full, with the rest retrieved from reference TRBV7-6 and TRBJ2-7, is GAGVSQSPRYKVTKRGQDVALRCDPISGHVSLYWYRQALGQGPEFLTYFNYEAQQDKSGLPNDRFSAERPEGSISTLTIQRTEQRDSAMYRCASSKRQGREQYFGPGTRLTVT.

The chain joins TRBV4-2 to TRBJ2-7, with TRBD2 matching over 9 bases. V lost 1 base and J lost 7; bases outside the gene matches: 11. Germline CDR1 reads LGHNA; CDR2 reads YNFKEQ. The CDR3 totals 16 residues. The CDR3 protein is CASSQGDGGGAWEQYF. DNA of the CDR3: TGTGCCAGCAGCCAAGGGGACGGCGGGGGGGCCTGGGAGCAGTACTTC.

The rearrangement joins TRBV2 to TRBJ1-2, with D maybe TRBD1 (5 bases). CDR1 is SNHLY and CDR2 is FYNNEI in the germline V gene. The CDR3 is 14 residues long. V was cut by 6 bases and J by 0 bases, with 11 bases left in between. This CDR3 is CASRRQTANYGYTF. The CDR3 bases are TGTGCCAGCAGACGACAGACCGCTAACTATGGCTACACCTTC.

The chain joins TRBV6-4 to TRBJ1-1; 12 bases match TRBD1. This CDR3 has 14 residues. CDR1 and CDR2 (germline): MRHNA, SNTAGT. Unmatched junction bases numbered 7, after V lost 4 bases and J lost 10 bases. CDR3: CASSATGQGASAFF. The CDR3 coding sequence is TGTGCCAGCAGTGCCACGGGACAGGGGGCATCAGCTTTCTTT.

V is TRBV4-3 and J is TRBJ1-2, with a weak D call TRBD1 (6 bases). The CDR3 has 16 residues. V lost 0 bases and J 0 bases, leaving 11 bases between the germline ends. In germline, CDR1 is LGHNA, CDR2 YSLEER. CDR3 in amino acids: CASSQDRTDPNYGYTF. The CDR3 nucleotides are TGCGCCAGCAGCCAAGATCGGACAGATCCTAACTATGGCTACACCTTC.

This sequence joins TRBV11-1 and TRBJ2-5, with 9 bases fitting TRBD1. The germline V gene encodes CDR1 SGHAT and CDR2 FQDESV (reference sequence). V was pared by 3 bases and J by 3 bases, with 2 bases of the junction left unmatched. The CDR3 has 14 residues. CDR3 sequence reads: CASSFGTGKETQYF. The CDR3 DNA is TGTGCCAGCAGCTTCGGGACAGGGAAAGAGACCCAGTACTTC.